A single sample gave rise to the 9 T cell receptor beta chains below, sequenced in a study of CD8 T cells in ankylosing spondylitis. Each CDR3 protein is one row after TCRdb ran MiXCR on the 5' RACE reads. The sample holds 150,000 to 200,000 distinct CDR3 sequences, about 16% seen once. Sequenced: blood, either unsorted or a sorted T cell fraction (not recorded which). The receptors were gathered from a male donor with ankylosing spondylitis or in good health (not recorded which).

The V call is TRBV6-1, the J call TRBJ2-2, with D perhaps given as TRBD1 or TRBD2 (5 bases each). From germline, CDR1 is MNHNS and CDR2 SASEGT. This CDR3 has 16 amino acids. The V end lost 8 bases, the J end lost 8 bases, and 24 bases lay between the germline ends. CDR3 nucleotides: TGTGCCAGCCTCCGGGGACCGGGACCCACGGGAGGGGAGCTGTTTTTT. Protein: CASLRGPGPTGGELFF.

The CDR3 region is CASSQPMGVYEQYF. The CDR3 DNA reads as TGTGCCAGCAGCCAACCCATGGGGGTCTACGAGCAGTACTTC. This chain connects TRBV14 to TRBJ2-7; D may be TRBD1 or TRBD2 (5 bases each). The CDR3 spans 14 residues. The V gene lost 2 bases and the J gene lost 3 bases, with 11 bases spanning the gap. Germline V gives CDR1 SGHDN, CDR2 FVKESK.

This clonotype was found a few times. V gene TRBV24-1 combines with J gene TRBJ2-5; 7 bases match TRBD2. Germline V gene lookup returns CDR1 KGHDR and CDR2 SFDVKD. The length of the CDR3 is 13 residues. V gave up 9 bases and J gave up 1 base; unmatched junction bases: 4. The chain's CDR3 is CATGLAAQETQYF. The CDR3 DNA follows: TGTGCCACCGGCCTAGCGGCCCAAGAGACCCAGTACTTC.

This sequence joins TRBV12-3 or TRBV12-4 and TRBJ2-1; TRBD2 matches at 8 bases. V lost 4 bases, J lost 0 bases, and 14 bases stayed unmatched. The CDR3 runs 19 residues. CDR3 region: CASSSSSLERGPSYNEQFF. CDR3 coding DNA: TGTGCCAGCAGTTCCTCCTCCTTAGAGCGGGGGCCCTCCTACAATGAGCAGTTCTTC.

The CDR3 nucleotides are TGTGCCAGCAGCTTAGTGAGGGTTAGCGGGAACGGGGAGCTGTTTTTT. It yields the protein CASSLVRVSGNGELFF. V and J are TRBV7-6 and TRBJ2-2; 8 bases line up with TRBD2. The V segment lost 1 base and the J segment 7 bases; nucleotides outside the gene matches: 8. This CDR3 has 16 amino acids. Per germline, CDR1 SGHVS and CDR2 FNYEAQ.

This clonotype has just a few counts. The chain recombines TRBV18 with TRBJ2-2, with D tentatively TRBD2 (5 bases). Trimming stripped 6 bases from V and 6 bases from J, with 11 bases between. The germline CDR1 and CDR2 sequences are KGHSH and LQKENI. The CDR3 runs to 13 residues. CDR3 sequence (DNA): TGTGCCAGCTCTCCAGCCGGGGCCGGGGAGCTGTTTTTT. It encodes CASSPAGAGELFF.

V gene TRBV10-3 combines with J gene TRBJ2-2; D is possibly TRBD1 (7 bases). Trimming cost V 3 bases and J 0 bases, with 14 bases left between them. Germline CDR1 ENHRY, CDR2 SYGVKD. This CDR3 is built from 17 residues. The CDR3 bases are TGTGCCATCAGTGACGGCAGGGGGGCAACGAACACCGGGGAGCTGTTTTTT. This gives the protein CAISDGRGATNTGELFF.

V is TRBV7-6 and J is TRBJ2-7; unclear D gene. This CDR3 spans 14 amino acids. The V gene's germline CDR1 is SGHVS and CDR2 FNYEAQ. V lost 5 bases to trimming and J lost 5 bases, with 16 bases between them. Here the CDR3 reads CASSPARIGNEQYF. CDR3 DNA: TGTGCCAGCAGCCCCGCGCGCATTGGGAACGAGCAGTACTTC.

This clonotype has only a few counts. CDR3 residues: CSADRDRGQFF. The CDR3 bases are TGCAGTGCAGACCGGGACAGGGGACAGTTCTTC. The V and J genes are TRBV20-1 and TRBJ2-1; 10 nucleotides line up with TRBD1. Germline CDR1 and CDR2: DFQATT and SNEGSKA (reference sequence). The CDR3 sequence is 11 residues long. The V segment lost 6 bases and the J segment 13 bases; nucleotides outside the gene matches: 6.